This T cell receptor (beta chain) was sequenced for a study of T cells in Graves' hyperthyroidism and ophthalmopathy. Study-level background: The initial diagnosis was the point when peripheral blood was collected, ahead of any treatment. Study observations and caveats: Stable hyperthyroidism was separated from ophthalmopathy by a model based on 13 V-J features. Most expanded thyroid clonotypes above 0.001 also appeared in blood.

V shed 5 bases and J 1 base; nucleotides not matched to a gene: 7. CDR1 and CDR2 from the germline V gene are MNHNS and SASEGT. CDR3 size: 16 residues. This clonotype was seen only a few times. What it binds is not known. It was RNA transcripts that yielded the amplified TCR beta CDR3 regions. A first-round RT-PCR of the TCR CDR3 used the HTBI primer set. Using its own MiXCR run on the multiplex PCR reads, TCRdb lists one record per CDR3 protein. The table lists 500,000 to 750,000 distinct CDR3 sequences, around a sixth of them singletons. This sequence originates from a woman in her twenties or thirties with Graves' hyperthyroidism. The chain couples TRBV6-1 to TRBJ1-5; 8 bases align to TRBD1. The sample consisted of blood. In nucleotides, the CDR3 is TGTGCCAGCAGTCCCTTTGGACAGGGAAGCAATCAGCCCCAGCATTTT. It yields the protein CASSPFGQGSNQPQHF.